These T cell receptor beta chains were read from a single sample in a study of blood T cell repertoires in COVID-19. Here immunoSEQ multiplex PCR was the method, and the copy in TCRdb shows in-frame clones only, minus some. Counted here are 150,000 to 200,000 clones, about 81% occurring once; the ten biggest clones make up around a fifth. The sequenced sample consisted of peripheral blood. The source of these receptors is an elderly woman with acute or convalescent COVID-19. The CDR3 runs from the conserved cysteine through the conserved F or W. A D gene is named only where the DNA matches it firmly. A clone size is listed for some rows: how often the clone was seen (once, few, many), or a class if it is expanded.

D gene: .; V gene: TRBV19; clone size: .; J gene: TRBJ1-6; CDR3 DNA: TGTGCCAGTAGTATATACCTACAAGGACTCACCAATTCACCCCTCCACTTT; CDR3 protein: CASSIYLQGLTNSPLHF
D gene: .; V gene: TRBV5-6; clone size: .; J gene: TRBJ1-5; CDR3 DNA: TGTGCCAGCAGCTTATCGTTCCGGGGAGATAGCAATCAGCCCCAGCATTTT; CDR3 protein: CASSLSFRGDSNQPQHF
D gene: .; V gene: TRBV6-4; clone size: .; J gene: TRBJ1-2; CDR3 DNA: TGTGCCAGCAGTGACACAGGCCAGTATGGCTACACCTTC; CDR3 protein: CASSDTGQYGYTF
D gene: .; V gene: TRBV28; clone size: .; J gene: TRBJ1-5; CDR3 DNA: TGTGCCAGCAGTTTATGGCAGGGAAATCAGCCCCAGCATTTT; CDR3 protein: CASSLWQGNQPQHF
D gene: .; V gene: TRBV29-1; clone size: .; J gene: TRBJ1-4; CDR3 DNA: TGCAGCGTCCAACAGGGAACAGGCGAAAAACTGTTTTTT; CDR3 protein: CSVQQGTGEKLFF
D gene: .; V gene: TRBV13; clone size: .; J gene: TRBJ2-7; CDR3 DNA: TGTGCCAGCAGCTTACAGACACAGGCCTGGAAAACCTACGAGCAGTACTTC; CDR3 protein: CASSLQTQAWKTYEQYF
D gene: .; V gene: TRBV19; clone size: .; J gene: TRBJ2-1; CDR3 DNA: TGTGCCAGTAGTATCAAGAGAGGAAACAATGAGCAGTTCTTC; CDR3 protein: CASSIKRGNNEQFF
D gene: TRBD2; V gene: TRBV7-9; clone size: .; J gene: TRBJ2-5; CDR3 DNA: TGTGCCAGCAGATCAGGACTAGTTCGAGAGACCCAGTACTTC; CDR3 protein: CASRSGLVRETQYF
D gene: .; V gene: TRBV19; clone size: .; J gene: TRBJ1-2; CDR3 DNA: TGTGCCAGTAGTCCCCTGGGCAGGGACTATGGCTACACCTTC; CDR3 protein: CASSPLGRDYGYTF
D gene: TRBD1; V gene: TRBV7-8; clone size: .; J gene: TRBJ2-2; CDR3 DNA: TGTGCCAGCAGCCTGACAGGGGGCGCGAGGACCGGGGAGCTGTTTTTT; CDR3 protein: CASSLTGGARTGELFF
D gene: .; V gene: TRBV6-5; clone size: .; J gene: TRBJ2-3; CDR3 DNA: TGTGCCAGCAGAGGACTAATTATGGGCCTAGATACGCAGTATTTT; CDR3 protein: CASRGLIMGLDTQYF
D gene: TRBD1; V gene: TRBV18; clone size: .; J gene: TRBJ1-6; CDR3 DNA: TGTGCCAGCTCGACCGGGACAGGGTTGGGTCAACCCCTCCACTTT; CDR3 protein: CASSTGTGLGQPLHF
D gene: .; V gene: TRBV19; clone size: .; J gene: TRBJ1-2; CDR3 DNA: TGTGCCAGTAGTATGGAATTGGCAGGACAAAACTATGGCTACACCTTC; CDR3 protein: CASSMELAGQNYGYTF
D gene: TRBD1; V gene: TRBV7-2; clone size: .; J gene: TRBJ1-1; CDR3 DNA: TGTGCCAGCAGCTTAGGCCGAGACAGGGTCACTGAAGCTTTCTTT; CDR3 protein: CASSLGRDRVTEAFF
D gene: .; V gene: TRBV5-6; clone size: once; J gene: TRBJ2-1; CDR3 DNA: TGTGCCAGCAGCTTGACGGGGATCGCCTACAATGAGCAGTTCTTC; CDR3 protein: CASSLTGIAYNEQFF
D gene: .; V gene: TRBV21-1; clone size: .; J gene: TRBJ1-6; CDR3 DNA: TGTGCCAGCAGGAACCACAAGGGGCGGAATTCACCCCTCCACTTT; CDR3 protein: CASRNHKGRNSPLHF
D gene: TRBD1; V gene: TRBV11-2; clone size: .; J gene: TRBJ2-2; CDR3 DNA: TGTGCCAGCAGCCCTAGTCCCTACAGGGGTATCACCGGGGAGCTGTTTTTT; CDR3 protein: CASSPSPYRGITGELFF
D gene: .; V gene: TRBV9; clone size: .; J gene: TRBJ2-7; CDR3 DNA: TGTGCCAGCAGCGTAGAGCCGGGACAAGCCTACGAGCAGTACTTC; CDR3 protein: CASSVEPGQAYEQYF
D gene: .; V gene: TRBV5-4; clone size: .; J gene: TRBJ1-1; CDR3 DNA: TGTGCCAGCACCCTAGATCGGTCCACTGAAGCTTTCTTT; CDR3 protein: CASTLDRSTEAFF
D gene: TRBD1; V gene: TRBV6-2/TRBV6-3; clone size: .; J gene: TRBJ2-4; CDR3 DNA: TGTGCCAGCAGTTTCAGGGGGCAGGTGGCCAAAAACATTCAGTACTTC; CDR3 protein: CASSFRGQVAKNIQYF
D gene: TRBD1; V gene: TRBV18; clone size: .; J gene: TRBJ1-1; CDR3 DNA: TGTGCCAGCTCACCCTACGTCCGGACAGGGGCGGTTTATACTGAAGCTTTCTTT; CDR3 protein: CASSPYVRTGAVYTEAFF
D gene: .; V gene: TRBV29-1; clone size: .; J gene: TRBJ1-2; CDR3 DNA: TGCAGCGTTGCGCGGGTTGCGAATGGCTACACCTTC; CDR3 protein: CSVARVANGYTF
D gene: .; V gene: TRBV11-2; clone size: .; J gene: TRBJ2-1; CDR3 DNA: TGTGCCAGCAGCCTTTTAAAAGCTGGGAGCTCCTACAATGAGCAGTTCTTC; CDR3 protein: CASSLLKAGSSYNEQFF
D gene: TRBD2; V gene: TRBV4-2; clone size: .; J gene: TRBJ2-5; CDR3 DNA: TGTGCCAGCAGCCAAAGCGGGGGGAGAGAGACCCAGTACTTC; CDR3 protein: CASSQSGGRETQYF
D gene: .; V gene: TRBV19; clone size: .; J gene: TRBJ1-1; CDR3 DNA: TGTGCCAGTAGTGGAACAGGGACGATGAACACTGAAGCTTTCTTT; CDR3 protein: CASSGTGTMNTEAFF
D gene: .; V gene: TRBV29-1; clone size: few; J gene: TRBJ1-2; CDR3 DNA: TGCAGCGTTGAAGCTATGGGGCCAGGGGCCGGTGGCTACACCTTC; CDR3 protein: CSVEAMGPGAGGYTF
D gene: TRBD2; V gene: TRBV11-2; clone size: few; J gene: TRBJ2-1; CDR3 DNA: TGTGCCAGCAGCTTAGGACTAGCGGGGGGGAATGAGCAGTTCTTC; CDR3 protein: CASSLGLAGGNEQFF
D gene: TRBD2; V gene: TRBV11-3; clone size: .; J gene: TRBJ2-3; CDR3 DNA: TGTGCCAGCAGCTTAGATTCGGGGAGGGGACCAGATACGCAGTATTTT; CDR3 protein: CASSLDSGRGPDTQYF
D gene: TRBD1; V gene: TRBV7-9; clone size: .; J gene: TRBJ1-4; CDR3 DNA: TGTGCCAGCAGCCGGTGGACAGGGAATGAAAAACTGTTTTTT; CDR3 protein: CASSRWTGNEKLFF
D gene: .; V gene: TRBV7-2; clone size: few; J gene: TRBJ2-7; CDR3 DNA: TGTGCCAGCAGCTTAGGGGCCCCTTCTTACGAGCAGTACTTC; CDR3 protein: CASSLGAPSYEQYF
D gene: TRBD2; V gene: TRBV9; clone size: .; J gene: TRBJ2-2; CDR3 DNA: TGTGCCAGCAGCGTCACTCACGGACTAGGCTCCGGGGAGCTGTTTTTT; CDR3 protein: CASSVTHGLGSGELFF
D gene: .; V gene: TRBV3-1/TRBV3-2; clone size: .; J gene: TRBJ2-1; CDR3 DNA: TGTGCCAGCAGCCAAGGTTTGAGGACTAACGAGCAGTTCTTC; CDR3 protein: CASSQGLRTNEQFF
D gene: .; V gene: TRBV5-4; clone size: .; J gene: TRBJ2-7; CDR3 DNA: TGTGCCAGCAGCCCTAGGGACTCCGCCTACGAGCAGTACTTC; CDR3 protein: CASSPRDSAYEQYF
D gene: TRBD1; V gene: TRBV6-1; clone size: .; J gene: TRBJ2-7; CDR3 DNA: TGTGCCAGCATATTACAGGGGGGTCACGAGCAGTACTTC; CDR3 protein: CASILQGGHEQYF
D gene: .; V gene: TRBV5-1; clone size: .; J gene: TRBJ1-4; CDR3 DNA: TGCGCCAGCAGCGTGCAGGGTTCCTATGAAAAACTGTTTTTT; CDR3 protein: CASSVQGSYEKLFF
D gene: .; V gene: TRBV27; clone size: .; J gene: TRBJ1-1; CDR3 DNA: TGTGCCAGCAGTCCGCTACCAGGGGCCCAGGGAGCTTTCTTT; CDR3 protein: CASSPLPGAQGAFF
D gene: .; V gene: TRBV2; clone size: .; J gene: TRBJ1-1; CDR3 DNA: TGTGCCAGCAGTGAAGCGGGGGGAATGAACACTGAAGCTTTCTTT; CDR3 protein: CASSEAGGMNTEAFF
D gene: TRBD1; V gene: TRBV11-3; clone size: .; J gene: TRBJ2-7; CDR3 DNA: TGTGCCAGCAGCTTAGATAGTTGGACAGGGAATGGACAGAACCCGACCTACGAGCAGTACTTC; CDR3 protein: CASSLDSWTGNGQNPTYEQYF
D gene: .; V gene: TRBV4-1; clone size: .; J gene: TRBJ1-6; CDR3 DNA: TGCGCCAGCAGCCAAGAAGCTCGTCCCGGGAATTCACCCCTCCACTTT; CDR3 protein: CASSQEARPGNSPLHF
D gene: .; V gene: TRBV11-1; clone size: once; J gene: TRBJ1-2; CDR3 DNA: TGTGCCAGCAGCTTAGATCGGAACAGGAATGGCTACACCTTC; CDR3 protein: CASSLDRNRNGYTF
D gene: TRBD1; V gene: TRBV19; clone size: few; J gene: TRBJ2-1; CDR3 DNA: TGTGCCAGTAGGGGGACAGGGGCTTACAATGAGCAGTTCTTC; CDR3 protein: CASRGTGAYNEQFF
D gene: .; V gene: TRBV21-1; clone size: .; J gene: TRBJ2-2; CDR3 DNA: TGTGCCAGCAGCATCGTGGACAGGGGGCAGGGCGGGGAGCTGTTTTTT; CDR3 protein: CASSIVDRGQGGELFF
D gene: .; V gene: TRBV7-6; clone size: many; J gene: TRBJ2-1; CDR3 DNA: TGTGCCAGCAGCGTCTCGGGGGTGTTGTACAATGAGCAGTTCTTC; CDR3 protein: CASSVSGVLYNEQFF
D gene: .; V gene: TRBV10-3; clone size: .; J gene: TRBJ1-3; CDR3 DNA: TGTGCCATCAGCGGGGGAAACACCATATATTTT; CDR3 protein: CAISGGNTIYF
D gene: .; V gene: TRBV21-1; clone size: .; J gene: TRBJ2-1; CDR3 DNA: TGTGCCAGCAGCTATGAAGGGGGAATTCAGTTCTTC; CDR3 protein: CASSYEGGIQFF
D gene: TRBD2; V gene: TRBV5-4; clone size: .; J gene: TRBJ2-7; CDR3 DNA: TGTGCCAGCAGCCGCGAGCGGGGGGCCTACGAGCAGTACTTC; CDR3 protein: CASSRERGAYEQYF
D gene: .; V gene: TRBV3-1/TRBV3-2; clone size: .; J gene: TRBJ1-2; CDR3 DNA: TGTGCCAGCAGCCCTCCAGGAGGCTATGGCTACACCTTC; CDR3 protein: CASSPPGGYGYTF
D gene: TRBD2; V gene: TRBV3-1/TRBV3-2; clone size: .; J gene: TRBJ2-2; CDR3 DNA: TGTGCCAGCAGGCGGGGGAAGAACACCGGGGAGCTGTTTTTT; CDR3 protein: CASRRGKNTGELFF
D gene: .; V gene: TRBV7-9; clone size: once; J gene: TRBJ1-4; CDR3 DNA: TGTGCCAGCAGCCATCGGACAAGTAATGAAAAACTGTTTTTT; CDR3 protein: CASSHRTSNEKLFF
D gene: .; V gene: TRBV7-3; clone size: once; J gene: TRBJ2-3; CDR3 DNA: TGTGCCAGCAGCGCCCTCGGCGGGGCCGTGAATCCGCAGTATTTT; CDR3 protein: CASSALGGAVNPQYF
D gene: .; V gene: TRBV28; clone size: .; J gene: TRBJ1-2; CDR3 DNA: TGTGCCAGCGGGACATCCAGGGGAATTCATGGCTACACCTTC; CDR3 protein: CASGTSRGIHGYTF
D gene: .; V gene: TRBV6-1; clone size: .; J gene: TRBJ2-5; CDR3 DNA: TGTGCCAGCAGTGAGTCACAGGGGGGGGGAGAGACCCAGTACTTC; CDR3 protein: CASSESQGGGETQYF